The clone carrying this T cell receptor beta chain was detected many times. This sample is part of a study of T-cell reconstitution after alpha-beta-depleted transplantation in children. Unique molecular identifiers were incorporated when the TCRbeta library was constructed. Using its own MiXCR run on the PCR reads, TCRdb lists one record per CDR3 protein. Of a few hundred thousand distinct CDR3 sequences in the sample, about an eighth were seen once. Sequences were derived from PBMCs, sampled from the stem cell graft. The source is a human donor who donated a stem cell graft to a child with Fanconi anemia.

CDR3 protein: CALRRGENTEAFF. The CDR3, as DNA: TGTGCTCTTAGACGCGGGGAGAACACTGAAGCTTTCTTT. J is TRBJ1-1 and V is TRBV10-3; D uncertain. Per the germline V gene, CDR1 is ENHRY and CDR2 is SYGVKD. This CDR3 comprises 13 residues.